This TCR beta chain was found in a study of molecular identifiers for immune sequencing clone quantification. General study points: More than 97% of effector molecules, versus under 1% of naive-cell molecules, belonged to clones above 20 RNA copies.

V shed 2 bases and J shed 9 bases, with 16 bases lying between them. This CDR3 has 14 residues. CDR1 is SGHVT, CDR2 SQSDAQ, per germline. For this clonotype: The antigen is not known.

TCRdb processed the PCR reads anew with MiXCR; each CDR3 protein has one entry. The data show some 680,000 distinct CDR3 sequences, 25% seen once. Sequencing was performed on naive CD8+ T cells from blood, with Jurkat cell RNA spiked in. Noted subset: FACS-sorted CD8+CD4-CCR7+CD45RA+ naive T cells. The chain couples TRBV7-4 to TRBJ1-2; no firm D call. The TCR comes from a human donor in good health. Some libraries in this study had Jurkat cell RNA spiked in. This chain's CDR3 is CASSLSWAARSYTF. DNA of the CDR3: TGTGCCAGCAGCTTAAGCTGGGCAGCCCGGAGCTACACCTTC.